This is a list of T cell receptor beta chains from one sample in a study of shared clonotypes between healthy human individuals. Assay used: immunoSEQ multiplex PCR; TCRdb lists only in-frame clones, some missing. The table has about 470,000 clones, about four fifths seen once. Sequenced material: PBMCs. The receptor set was obtained from a woman in her thirties or forties in good health. Some clones in this sample may be carry-over from other donors' samples. Each CDR3 is given with its conserved first and last residue. Fields, in order: V gene, clone size, D gene, J gene, CDR3 protein, CDR3 DNA. D genes are given only for firm matches. Clone size is stated in some rows and not others, as once, few, many or a class when expanded.

>TRBV29-1|-|TRBD2|TRBJ2-1
CSVEDVTGGVYNEQFF
TGCAGCGTTGAAGATGTGACGGGAGGGGTTTACAATGAGCAGTTCTTC
>TRBV6-1|few|-|TRBJ2-1
CASSAGGDYNEQFF
TGTGCCAGCAGTGCTGGGGGTGATTACAATGAGCAGTTCTTC
>TRBV10-3|-|-|TRBJ2-2
CAISERTGELFF
TGTGCCATCAGTGAGAGGACCGGGGAGCTGTTTTTT
>TRBV7-9|once|TRBD2|TRBJ2-1
CASSLSLAGSYNEQFF
TGTGCCAGCAGCTTATCTCTAGCGGGGTCCTACAATGAGCAGTTCTTC
>TRBV19|-|TRBD1|TRBJ2-7
CASSTGQGYEQYF
TGTGCCAGTAGCACGGGACAGGGTTACGAGCAGTACTTC
>TRBV12-5|-|-|TRBJ2-5
CASGLRWETQYF
TGTGCTAGTGGTTTAAGATGGGAGACCCAGTACTTC
>TRBV28|-|TRBD1|TRBJ2-1
CASRFPFRDRAKVGGYNEQFF
TGTGCCAGCAGGTTTCCATTCCGGGACAGGGCCAAAGTGGGGGGTTACAATGAGCAGTTCTTC
>TRBV28|-|-|TRBJ2-1
CASSPLRGSGPYNEQFF
TGTGCCAGCAGCCCTCTCCGAGGGAGTGGTCCCTACAATGAGCAGTTCTTC
>TRBV19|-|TRBD1|TRBJ1-4
CASNSPGGATNEKLFF
TGTGCCAGTAACTCCCCAGGGGGTGCAACTAATGAAAAACTGTTTTTT
>TRBV14|once|-|TRBJ1-1
CASSQEEVYTEAFF
TGTGCCAGCAGCCAAGAGGAGGTCTACACTGAAGCTTTCTTT
>TRBV7-2|-|-|TRBJ2-2
CASSSGLGTGELFF
TGTGCCAGCAGCTCAGGGCTGGGCACCGGGGAGCTGTTTTTT
>TRBV28|-|TRBD1|TRBJ2-3
CASTLWGTGQGVPDTQYF
TGTGCCAGCACCCTTTGGGGGACCGGACAGGGGGTACCAGATACGCAGTATTTT
>TRBV6-5|-|-|TRBJ1-2
CASSYNPGSRYGYTF
TGTGCCAGCAGTTACAATCCGGGAAGTCGATATGGCTACACCTTC
>TRBV28|-|TRBD2|TRBJ2-1
CASCSGRGAYNEQFF
TGTGCCAGCTGTTCCGGGAGGGGGGCCTACAATGAGCAGTTCTTC
>TRBV7-3|-|-|TRBJ2-1
CASSLGSEQFF
TGTGCCAGCAGCTTGGGGAGTGAGCAGTTCTTC
>TRBV29-1|-|-|TRBJ2-3
CSVEDPGGNTQYF
TGCAGCGTTGAAGATCCAGGGGGGAATACGCAGTATTTT
>TRBV19|many|-|TRBJ2-5
CASSMQGVGTQYF
TGTGCCAGTAGTATGCAGGGTGTCGGGACCCAGTACTTC
>TRBV4-3|-|-|TRBJ1-4
CASSQDDPATGREEKLFF
TGCGCCAGCAGCCAAGATGACCCCGCCACAGGCAGGGAGGAAAAACTGTTTTTT
>TRBV29-1|-|-|TRBJ2-3
CSVVAAPWGDTQYF
TGCAGCGTTGTAGCGGCACCTTGGGGAGATACGCAGTATTTT
>TRBV6-5|-|-|TRBJ2-2
CASRTGLNTGELFF
TGTGCCAGCAGGACAGGTTTGAACACCGGGGAGCTGTTTTTT
>TRBV5-6|-|-|TRBJ2-7
CASSFGGEQYF
TGTGCCAGCAGCTTTGGAGGGGAGCAGTACTTC
>TRBV2|once|-|TRBJ2-7
CASSGGRGLEQYF
TGTGCCAGCAGTGGCGGTCGGGGTCTCGAGCAGTACTTC
>TRBV5-4|-|-|TRBJ2-7
CASSLVSNSYEQYF
TGTGCCAGCAGCTTGGTTTCCAACTCCTACGAGCAGTACTTC
>TRBV11-3|few|-|TRBJ1-1
CASIHYGAEAFF
TGTGCCAGCATCCACTATGGGGCTGAAGCTTTCTTT